Shown below are 27 T cell receptor beta chains from a single sample sequenced in a study of T-cell reconstitution after alpha-beta-depleted transplantation in children. Unique molecular identifiers were incorporated during preparation of the TCRbeta library. MiXCR was run by TCRdb on the PCR reads, yielding one entry per CDR3 protein. The sample lists about 300,000 distinct CDR3 sequences, roughly 9.1% occurring once. The sample here was PBMCs, taken before TCRalphabeta/CD19-depleted stem cell transplant. Receptors originate from a boy younger than two with acute myeloid leukemia, due to receive a stem cell transplant.

This clonotype was seen at least ten times. The CDR3 DNA reads as TGCGCCAGCAGCCAAGGCACGCCTACAGGGCCCTACGAGCAGTACTTC. Its protein is CASSQGTPTGPYEQYF. V and J are TRBV4-3 and TRBJ2-7; a possible D gene is TRBD1 (6 bases). Looked up from germline, CDR1 is LGHNA and CDR2 is YSLEER. Trimming removed 1 base from V and 2 bases from J, with 15 bases in between. The CDR3 has 16 residues.

This clonotype was seen many times. V usage is TRBV9 and J usage is TRBJ2-1; 8 nucleotides align to TRBD2. Germline V gene lookup returns CDR1 SGDLS and CDR2 YYNGEE. The CDR3 is made up of 14 amino acids. The V gene end was trimmed by 4 bases and the J gene end by 6 bases; junction bases not matched to a gene: 6. CDR3 residues: CASSYFGTSNEQFF. The CDR3 coding sequence is TGTGCCAGCAGCTACTTCGGGACTAGCAATGAGCAGTTCTTC.

This clonotype has at least ten counts. The chain carries TRBV7-9 and TRBJ1-1, with a weak D call TRBD1 (5 bases). Trimming removed 5 bases at V and 3 bases at J, with 16 bases between. The CDR3 contains 15 residues. The germline CDR1 and CDR2 sequences are SEHNR and FQNEAQ (reference sequence). CDR3 amino acids: CASSPPGGAYTEAFF. CDR3 in DNA: TGTGCCAGCAGCCCGCCTGGGGGTGCCTACACTGAAGCTTTCTTT.

Worth noting for this clonotype: A much more abundant neighbour one base away suggests this may be a read error. The chain links TRBV27 to TRBJ2-3; D is possibly TRBD1 (6 bases). This CDR3 is 17 amino acids long. Trimming took 0 bases from V and 5 from J, leaving 18 bases between them. CDR1 is MNHEY, CDR2 SMNVEV, per germline (reference sequence). The CDR3 is CASSLSIPNRARDTQYF. The CDR3 nucleotides read TGTGCCAGCAGTTTATCCATCCCGAACAGGGCCAGAGATACGCAGTATTTT.

This clonotype showed up many times. The V and J genes are TRBV14 and TRBJ2-2; D unresolved. V was cut by 0 bases and J by 4 bases, with 12 bases left in between. The CDR3 loop spans 16 amino acids. Germline assignment: CDR1 SGHDN and CDR2 FVKESK. The DNA for the CDR3 is TGTGCCAGCAGCCAAGATCTCCGAGTGGGCACCGGGGAGCTGTTTTTT. Amino acids: CASSQDLRVGTGELFF.

This clonotype was detected only a few times. The J gene is TRBJ1-6, the V gene TRBV7-9, with no clear D. The CDR3 extends over 12 amino acids. Trimming cost V 1 base and J 8 bases, with 3 bases left between them. Germline-derived CDR1 and CDR2 are SEHNR and FQNEAQ (reference sequence). This CDR3 is CASSLVDSPLHF. The CDR3 DNA sequence: TGTGCCAGCAGCTTAGTAGATTCACCCCTCCACTTT. The complete variable domain, with remaining parts taken from reference TRBV7-9 and TRBJ1-6, reads DTGVSQNPRHKITKRGQNVTFRCDPISEHNRLYWYRQTLGQGPEFLTYFQNEAQLEKSRLLSDRFSAERPKGSFSTLEIQRTEQGDSAMYLCASSLVDSPLHFGNGTRLTVT.

At least ten counts were recorded for this clonotype. CDR3 amino acids: CSVEGRRSYGYTF. For the CDR3, the DNA is TGCAGCGTTGAAGGGAGACGGAGCTATGGCTACACCTTC. V and J are TRBV29-1 and TRBJ1-2; D uncertain. This CDR3 has 13 residues. Germline V CDR1 and CDR2: SQVTM, ANQGSEA. V was shortened by 1 base and J by 4 bases, with 10 bases between the two germline ends.

This clonotype was seen repeatedly, ten times or more. This CDR3 is CASSFLWESGYTF. The CDR3 bases are TGTGCCAGCAGTTTTTTGTGGGAGAGTGGCTACACCTTC. The chain combines TRBV28 with TRBJ1-2; D unresolved. There are 13 residues in the CDR3. CDR1 is MDHEN, CDR2 SYDVKM, per germline. Trimming stripped 3 bases from V and 7 bases from J, with 12 bases between.

This clonotype came up many times. The chain carries TRBV6-5 and TRBJ2-7; TRBD1 is a possible D gene (5 bases). The CDR3 runs 11 residues. Germline CDR1 MNHEY, CDR2 SVGAGI. V lost 4 bases and J lost 5, with 6 bases in between. CDR3 in DNA: TGTGCCAGCAGTTTCAGGGACGAGCAGTACTTC. Translated: CASSFRDEQYF.

This clonotype has at least ten counts. The CDR3 loop is CASSLGPRGGSNQPQHF. The CDR3 DNA reads TGTGCCAGCAGCTTAGGTCCCAGGGGGGGGAGCAATCAGCCCCAGCATTTT. The chain recombines TRBV11-2 with TRBJ1-5, with 7 positions matching TRBD1. The ends lost 1 base at V and 1 base at J; junction bases unmatched: 7. Germline values: CDR1 SGHAT, CDR2 FQNNGV. The CDR3 loop spans 17 amino acids.

The chain uses TRBV20-1 and TRBJ2-7; D call uncertain. Germline CDR1 DFQATT, CDR2 SNEGSKA (reference sequence). V lost 2 bases to trimming and J lost 6 bases, with 11 bases between them. This CDR3 has 12 residues. The CDR3 DNA follows: TGCAGTGCTAGAATCCAGCAGGCCGAGCAGTACTTC. This codes for CSARIQQAEQYF.

A few counts support this clonotype. The chain carries TRBV28 and TRBJ2-7; 10 bases map to TRBD1. This CDR3 comprises 16 residues. V was clipped by 5 bases and J by 1 base; unmatched bases: 8. Germline assignment: CDR1 MDHEN and CDR2 SYDVKM. The CDR3 sequence is CASSLSRDRGSYEQYF. CDR3 DNA sequence: TGTGCCAGCAGTCTTAGCCGGGACAGGGGATCCTACGAGCAGTACTTC.

This clonotype appeared a few times. The rearrangement uses TRBV7-3 and TRBJ2-6, with TRBD1 identical over 8 bases. The CDR3 is made up of 19 amino acids. Per germline, CDR1 SGHTA and CDR2 FQGTGA. V trimming: 1 base; J trimming: 0 bases; junction bases outside the gene matches: 8. The CDR3 coding sequence is TGTGCCAGCAGCTTAAGGGGGGACAGGCGAAGCTCTGGGGCCAACGTCCTGACTTTC. Translation gives CASSLRGDRRSSGANVLTF. The full variable domain, completed using reference TRBV7-3 and TRBJ2-6, is GAGVSQTPSNKVTEKGKYVELRCDPISGHTALYWYRQSLGQGPEFLIYFQGTGAADDSGLPNDRFFAVRPEGSVSTLKIQRTERGDSAVYLCASSLRGDRRSSGANVLTFGAGSRLTVL.

This clonotype has a count of ten or more. J is TRBJ2-1 and V is TRBV20-1; 9 bases are shared with TRBD2. The CDR3 loop spans 17 amino acids. With V trimmed by 3 bases and J by 3 bases, 12 bases remained unmatched. Germline V gene data show CDR1 as DFQATT and CDR2 as SNEGSKA (reference sequence). In DNA, the CDR3 is TGCAGTGCTAGCTCCCCGGGGCGGGAGGGCCGCTACAATGAGCAGTTCTTC. The encoded protein is CSASSPGREGRYNEQFF.

This clonotype was recorded many times. This chain connects TRBV10-3 to TRBJ2-1; 8 positions match TRBD2. The germline gives CDR1 ENHRY, CDR2 SYGVKD. There are 13 residues in the CDR3. J was trimmed by 7 bases and V by 6 bases; bases with no gene match: 5. The CDR3 DNA reads as TGTGCCATCAGATCTAGCGGGCAGAATGAGCAGTTCTTC. It specifies CAIRSSGQNEQFF.

Many counts were recorded for this clonotype. The chain employs TRBV20-1 and TRBJ2-1; a weak D match, TRBD2 (6 bases). The length of the CDR3 is 15 residues. Trimming took 0 bases from V and 2 from J, leaving 11 bases between them. Germline V CDR1 and CDR2: DFQATT, SNEGSKA (reference sequence). The CDR3 spells CSARDYASAYNEQFF. In nucleotides, the CDR3 is TGCAGTGCTAGAGATTACGCTAGCGCCTACAATGAGCAGTTCTTC.

The rearrangement uses TRBV6-5 and TRBJ2-7; D might be TRBD2 (6 bases). The CDR3 consists of 15 residues. Trimming left V 0 bases short and J 7 bases short, with 16 bases between. The germline gives CDR1 MNHEY, CDR2 SVGAGI. In DNA form, the CDR3 reads TGTGCCAGCAGTTACTCGAGTAGTCCGGGAGTTGAGCAGTACTTC. Amino acid sequence: CASSYSSSPGVEQYF.

The sample holds many counts of this clonotype. V usage is TRBV4-2 and J usage is TRBJ2-7, with D hard to call. The CDR3 sequence is 15 residues long. The V end lost 2 bases, the J end lost 3 bases, and 14 bases lay between the germline ends. Germline CDR1 is LGHNA and CDR2 is YNFKEQ. CDR3 bases: TGTGCCAGCAGCCAAAGCCAGGACGAGCTCTACGAGCAGTACTTC. Translating it yields CASSQSQDELYEQYF.

This clonotype was counted ten times or more. V is TRBV6-5 and J is TRBJ2-3, with no clear D. CDR1 and CDR2 from the germline V gene are MNHEY and SVGAGI. The CDR3 has 15 amino acids. Trimming removed 2 bases from V and 1 base from J, with 10 bases in between. CDR3 coding DNA: TGTGCCAGCAGTTACCCAGGCTCTGGCACAGATACGCAGTATTTT. This encodes CASSYPGSGTDTQYF.

This clonotype was counted many times. The V and J genes are TRBV5-1 and TRBJ1-5, with TRBD1 matching 9 bases. The CDR3 length is 11 residues. CDR1 is SGHRS and CDR2 is YFSETQ in the germline V gene. Trimming removed 5 bases from V and 15 bases from J; junction bases left unmatched: 6. The CDR3 here is CASRRTGQGHF. In DNA form, the CDR3 reads TGCGCCAGCAGGCGAACGGGACAGGGGCATTTT.

In regard to this clonotype: At one boundary the junction diverges from the germline segment, which might be a read error. The rearrangement joins TRBV4-1 to TRBJ2-1; the D is unclear. The CDR3 covers 15 residues. CDR1 MGHRA and CDR2 YSYEKL come from the germline V gene. The CDR3 sequence is CASSPGLLSYNEQFF. Written as DNA, the CDR3 is TGTGCCAGCAGCCCTGGGCTACTCTCCTACAATGAGCAGTTCTTC.

The genes are TRBV6-5 and TRBJ2-5, with TRBD2 identical over 15 bases. J lost 5 bases, V lost 0 bases, and 1 base had no gene match. The CDR3 runs 16 residues. Germline V gene lookup returns CDR1 MNHEY and CDR2 SVGAGI. CDR3 DNA: TGTGCCAGCAGTTACTCCGGGACTAGCGGGGGGGAGACCCAGTACTTC. This codes for CASSYSGTSGGETQYF.

The table lists this clonotype with many counts. The CDR3 sequence: CASSFGRGRNEKLFF. The CDR3 nucleotides are TGTGCCAGCAGTTTTGGCAGGGGGAGGAATGAAAAACTGTTTTTT. The chain couples TRBV28 to TRBJ1-4; 7 bases match TRBD1. Germline lookup yields CDR1 MDHEN and CDR2 SYDVKM. The CDR3 has 15 residues. The V and J ends lost 3 bases and 5 bases, in that order; junction bases with no gene match: 6.

This clonotype showed up many times. The rearrangement links TRBV24-1 to TRBJ2-1, with no clear D. Deletions cut 2 bases from V and 11 bases from J, with 9 bases between. Germline-derived CDR1 and CDR2 are KGHDR and SFDVKD. The CDR3 totals 12 residues. Here the CDR3 reads CATSDYSFQQFF. DNA for the CDR3: TGTGCCACCAGTGATTACTCCTTCCAGCAGTTCTTC.

Turning to this clonotype: A read error may be the cause here, since a much bigger clone is one base away. This rearrangement joins TRBV7-2 to TRBJ2-7; 8 nucleotides match TRBD1. The CDR3 is 16 residues long. Germline CDR1 and CDR2: SGHTA and FQGNSA. The CDR3 loop is CASSLAPGQVFYDQYF. Here the CDR3 DNA reads TGTGCCAGCAGCTTAGCGCCGGGACAGGTCTTCTACGACCAGTACTTC.

The table lists this clonotype with a few counts. The J gene is TRBJ1-5, the V gene TRBV6-5, with a tentative D call TRBD1 (5 bases). The CDR3 spans 14 residues. V lost 0 bases to trimming and J lost 6 bases, with 9 bases between them. Germline V gene lookup returns CDR1 MNHEY and CDR2 SVGAGI. As DNA, the CDR3 is TGTGCCAGCAGTTACTCCAGGGTAGGTCAGCCCCAGCATTTT. Translating gives CASSYSRVGQPQHF.

The chain combines TRBV19 with TRBJ2-7, with D hard to call. The V end was cut by 2 bases, the J end by 6 bases, with 17 bases between. Germline assignment: CDR1 LNHDA and CDR2 SQIVND (reference sequence). CDR3 size: 15 residues. The chain's CDR3 is CASSINSGFVGEQYF. The DNA of the CDR3 is TGTGCCAGTAGTATAAATTCAGGATTCGTGGGCGAGCAGTACTTC.